These 3 T cell receptor beta chains originate from one sample sequenced in a study of cytomegalovirus exposure and HLA in healthy donors. PCR used 60 Vbeta primers and 13 Jbeta primers. Clones were read by immunoSEQ multiplex PCR, and TCRdb kept only the in-frame ones, dropping some. This table has around 130,000 clones, about 72% appearing once. Input material: PBMCs. Receptor source: a man aged 30 to 45 in good health and CMV-seropositive.

V and J are TRBV28 and TRBJ2-7, with TRBD2 identical over 8 bases. The CDR3 is 16 residues long. Germline CDR1 and CDR2: MDHEN and SYDVKM. V lost 4 bases and J lost 3; bases outside the gene matches: 11. For the CDR3, the DNA is TGTGCCAGCAGTTCCCCAGGAGCGGGAGACCTCTACGAGCAGTACTTC. This codes for CASSSPGAGDLYEQYF.

The chain employs TRBV27 and TRBJ1-2; D ambiguous. The CDR3 covers 13 residues. Germline loops: CDR1 MNHEY, CDR2 SMNVEV (reference sequence). The V end lost 4 bases, the J end lost 2 bases, and 8 bases lay between the germline ends. Here the CDR3 DNA reads TGTGCCAGCAGTTCGCGAGCGAACTATGGCTACACCTTC. Translation gives CASSSRANYGYTF.

The chain couples TRBV27 to TRBJ2-2; 7 positions agree with TRBD1. J was trimmed by 3 bases and V by 6 bases; bases with no gene match: 10. Germline loops: CDR1 MNHEY, CDR2 SMNVEV (reference sequence). The CDR3 covers 16 residues. The CDR3 sequence is CASSSPPGQYTGELFF. The CDR3 coding sequence is TGTGCCAGCAGCTCCCCTCCGGGACAGTACACCGGGGAGCTGTTTTTT.